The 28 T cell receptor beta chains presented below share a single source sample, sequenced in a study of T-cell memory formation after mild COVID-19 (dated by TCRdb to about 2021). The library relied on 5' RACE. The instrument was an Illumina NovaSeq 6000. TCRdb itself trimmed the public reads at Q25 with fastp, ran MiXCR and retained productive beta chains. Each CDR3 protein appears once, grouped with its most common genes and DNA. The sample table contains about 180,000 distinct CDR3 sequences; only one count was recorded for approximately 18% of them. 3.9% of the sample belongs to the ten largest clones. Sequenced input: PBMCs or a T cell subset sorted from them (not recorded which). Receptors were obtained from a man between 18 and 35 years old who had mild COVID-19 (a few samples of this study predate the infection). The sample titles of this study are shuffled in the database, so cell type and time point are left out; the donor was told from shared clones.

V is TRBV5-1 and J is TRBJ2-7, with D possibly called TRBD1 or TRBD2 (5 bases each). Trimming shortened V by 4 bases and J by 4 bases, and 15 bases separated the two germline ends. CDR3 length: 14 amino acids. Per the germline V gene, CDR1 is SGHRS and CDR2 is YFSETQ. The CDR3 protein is CASSGSGRMYEQYF. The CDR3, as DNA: TGCGCCAGCAGCGGATCGGGACGGATGTACGAGCAGTACTTC.

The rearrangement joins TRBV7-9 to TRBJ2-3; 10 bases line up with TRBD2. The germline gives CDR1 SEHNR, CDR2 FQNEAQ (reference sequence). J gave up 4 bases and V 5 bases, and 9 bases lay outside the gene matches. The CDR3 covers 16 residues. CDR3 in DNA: TGTGCCAGCAGCCTCCCGAGCGGGGGGGTCGCAGATACGCAGTATTTT. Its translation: CASSLPSGGVADTQYF.

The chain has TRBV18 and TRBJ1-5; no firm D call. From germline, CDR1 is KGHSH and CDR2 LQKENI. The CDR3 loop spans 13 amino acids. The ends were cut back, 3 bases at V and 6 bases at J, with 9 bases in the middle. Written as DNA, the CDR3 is TGTGCCAGCTCACCTTCCTCTGCTCAGCCCCAGCATTTT. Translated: CASSPSSAQPQHF.

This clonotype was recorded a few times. Written as DNA, the CDR3 is TGCAGTGCTACCACAGGGGTAAGACGCAATCAGCCCCAGCATTTT. Translation gives CSATTGVRRNQPQHF. The chain links TRBV20-1 to TRBJ1-5; TRBD1 matches at 7 bases. Unmatched junction bases numbered 8, after V lost 4 bases and J lost 2 bases. Germline V gives CDR1 DFQATT, CDR2 SNEGSKA (reference sequence). The CDR3 is 15 amino acids.

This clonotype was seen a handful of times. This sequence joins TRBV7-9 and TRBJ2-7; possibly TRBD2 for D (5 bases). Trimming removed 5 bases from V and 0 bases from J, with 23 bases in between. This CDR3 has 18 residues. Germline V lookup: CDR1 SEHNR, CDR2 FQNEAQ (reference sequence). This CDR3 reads CASSVREWVTGSSYEQYV. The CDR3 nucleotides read TGTGCCAGCAGCGTTCGCGAGTGGGTTACTGGGAGCTCCTACGAGCAGTACGTC.

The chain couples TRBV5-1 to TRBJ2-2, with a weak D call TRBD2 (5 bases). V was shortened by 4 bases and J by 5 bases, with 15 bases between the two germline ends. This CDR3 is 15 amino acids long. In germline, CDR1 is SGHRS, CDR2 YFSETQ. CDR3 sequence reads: CASSQIPGSTGELFF. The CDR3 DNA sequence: TGCGCCAGCAGCCAGATACCTGGGAGTACCGGGGAGCTGTTTTTT. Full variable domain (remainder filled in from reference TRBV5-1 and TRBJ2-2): KAGVTQTPRYLIKTRGQQVTLSCSPISGHRSVSWYQQTPGQGLQFLFEYFSETQRNKGNFPGRFSGRQFSNSRSEMNVSTLELGDSALYLCASSQIPGSTGELFFGEGSRLTVL.

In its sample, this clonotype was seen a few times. For the CDR3, the DNA is TGTGCCAGCAGCCCAAGGACGGTGAACACCGGGGAGCTGTTTTTT. This encodes CASSPRTVNTGELFF. The chain is built from TRBV6-6 and TRBJ2-2; D gene unclear. The CDR3 contains 15 residues. Per germline, CDR1 MNHNY and CDR2 SVGAGI (reference sequence). Trimming took 6 bases from V and 1 from J, leaving 12 bases between them.

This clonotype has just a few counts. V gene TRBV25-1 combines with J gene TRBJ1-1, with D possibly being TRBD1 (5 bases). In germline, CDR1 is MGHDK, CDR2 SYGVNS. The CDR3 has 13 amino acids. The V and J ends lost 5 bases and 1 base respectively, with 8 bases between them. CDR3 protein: CASSTGPNTEAFF. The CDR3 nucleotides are TGTGCCAGCAGTACGGGGCCGAACACTGAAGCTTTCTTT. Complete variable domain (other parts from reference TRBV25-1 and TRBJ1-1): EADIYQTPRYLVIGTGKKITLECSQTMGHDKMYWYQQDPGMELHLIHYSYGVNSTEKGDLSSESTVSRIRTEHFPLTLESARPSHTSQYLCASSTGPNTEAFFGQGTRLTVV.

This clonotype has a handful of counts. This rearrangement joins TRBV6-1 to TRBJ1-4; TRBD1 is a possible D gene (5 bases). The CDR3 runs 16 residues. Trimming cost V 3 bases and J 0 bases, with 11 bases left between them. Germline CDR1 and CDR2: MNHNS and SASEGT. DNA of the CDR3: TGTGCCAGCAGTGAGCAGGGAGGTGCAACTAATGAAAAACTGTTTTTT. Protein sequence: CASSEQGGATNEKLFF.

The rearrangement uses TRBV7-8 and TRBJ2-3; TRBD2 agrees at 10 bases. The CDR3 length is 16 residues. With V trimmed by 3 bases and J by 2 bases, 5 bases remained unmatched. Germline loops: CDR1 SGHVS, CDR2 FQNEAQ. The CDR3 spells CASSFASGGYTDTQYF. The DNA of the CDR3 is TGTGCCAGCAGCTTCGCTAGCGGGGGCTACACAGATACGCAGTATTTT.

Here the CDR3 DNA reads TGTGCCAGCACCCGGGACAGGGATAAGTACGAGCAGTACTTC. Translation gives CASTRDRDKYEQYF. V and J are TRBV12-3 or TRBV12-4 and TRBJ2-7; 9 bases agree with TRBD1. This CDR3 comprises 14 residues. J lost 4 bases, V lost 7 bases, and 8 bases had no gene match.

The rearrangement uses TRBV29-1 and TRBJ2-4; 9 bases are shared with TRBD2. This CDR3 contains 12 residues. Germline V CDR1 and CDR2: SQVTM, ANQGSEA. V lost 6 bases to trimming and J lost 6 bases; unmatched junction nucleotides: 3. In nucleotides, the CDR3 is TGCAGCGTGCGGGGGGGAGGAAACATTCAGTACTTC. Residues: CSVRGGGNIQYF. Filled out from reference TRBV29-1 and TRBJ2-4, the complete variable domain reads SAVISQKPSRDICQRGTSLTIQCQVDSQVTMMFWYRQQPGQSLTLIATANQGSEATYESGFVIDKFPISRPNLTFSTLTVSNMSPEDSSIYLCSVRGGGNIQYFGAGTRLSVL.

The DNA for the CDR3 is TGTGCCAGCAGTTACACGACTAGCGGGGTCGATGCCGGGGAGCTGTTTTTT. Translated: CASSYTTSGVDAGELFF. This chain uses TRBV6-2 or TRBV6-3 with TRBJ2-2; 11 nucleotides align to TRBD2. The trim removed 2 bases at V and 6 bases at J, leaving 8 bases unmatched. Germline V gives CDR1 MNHEY, CDR2 SVGEGT. The CDR3 spans 17 residues.

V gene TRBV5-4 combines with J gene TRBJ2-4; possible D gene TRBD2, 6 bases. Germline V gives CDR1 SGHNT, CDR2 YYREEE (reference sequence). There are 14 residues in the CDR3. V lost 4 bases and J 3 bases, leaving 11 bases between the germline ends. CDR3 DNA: TGTGCCAGCAGCGGGCAGGGAGGCAAAAACATTCAGTACTTC. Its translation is CASSGQGGKNIQYF.

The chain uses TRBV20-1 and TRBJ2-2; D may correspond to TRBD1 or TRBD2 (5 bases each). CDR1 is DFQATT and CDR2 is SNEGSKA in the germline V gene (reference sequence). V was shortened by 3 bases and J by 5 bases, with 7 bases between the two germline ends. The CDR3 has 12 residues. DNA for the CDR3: TGCAGTGCTAGGGGACGTACCGGGGAGCTGTTTTTT. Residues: CSARGRTGELFF.

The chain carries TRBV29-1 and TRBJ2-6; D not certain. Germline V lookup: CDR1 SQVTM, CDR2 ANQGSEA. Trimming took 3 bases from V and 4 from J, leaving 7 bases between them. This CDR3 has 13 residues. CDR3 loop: CSVEGSGANVLTF. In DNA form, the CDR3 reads TGCAGCGTTGAGGGGTCGGGGGCCAACGTCCTGACTTTC.

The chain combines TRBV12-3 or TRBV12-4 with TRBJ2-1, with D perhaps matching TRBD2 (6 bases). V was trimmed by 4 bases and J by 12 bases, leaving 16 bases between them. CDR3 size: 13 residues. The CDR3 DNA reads TGTGCCAGCAGTTCTCGACTAGTCCTCGGGCAGTTCTTC. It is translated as CASSSRLVLGQFF.

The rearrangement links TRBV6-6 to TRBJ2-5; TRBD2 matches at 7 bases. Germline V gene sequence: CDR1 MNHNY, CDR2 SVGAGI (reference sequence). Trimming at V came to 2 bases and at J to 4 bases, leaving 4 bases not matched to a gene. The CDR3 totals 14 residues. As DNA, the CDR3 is TGTGCCAGCAGTTACGACGGGAGGAGAGAGACCCAGTACTTC. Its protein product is CASSYDGRRETQYF.

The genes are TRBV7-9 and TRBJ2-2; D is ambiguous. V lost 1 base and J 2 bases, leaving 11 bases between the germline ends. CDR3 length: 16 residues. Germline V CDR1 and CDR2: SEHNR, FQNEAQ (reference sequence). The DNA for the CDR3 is TGTGCCAGCAGCTTAGGTCCCCGAGCCAACACCGGGGAGCTGTTTTTT. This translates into CASSLGPRANTGELFF.

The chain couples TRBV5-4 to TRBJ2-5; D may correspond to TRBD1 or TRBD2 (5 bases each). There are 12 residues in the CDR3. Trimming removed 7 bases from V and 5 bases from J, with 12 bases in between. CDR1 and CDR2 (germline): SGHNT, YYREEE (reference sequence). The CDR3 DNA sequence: TGTGCCAGCCCCTGGGGGTCCGAGACCCAGTACTTC. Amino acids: CASPWGSETQYF.

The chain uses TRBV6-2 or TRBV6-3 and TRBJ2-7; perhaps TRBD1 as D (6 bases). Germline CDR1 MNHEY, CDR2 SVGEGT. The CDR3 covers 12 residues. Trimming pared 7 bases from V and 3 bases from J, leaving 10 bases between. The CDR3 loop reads CASNRGGYEQYV. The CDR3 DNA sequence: TGTGCCAGCAACCGAGGGGGCTACGAGCAGTACGTC.

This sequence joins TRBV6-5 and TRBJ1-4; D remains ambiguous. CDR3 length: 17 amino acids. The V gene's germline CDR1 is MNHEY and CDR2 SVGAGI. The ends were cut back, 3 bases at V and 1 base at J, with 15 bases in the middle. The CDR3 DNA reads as TGTGCCAGCAGTTATCAATCGGCGGGCGGAACTAATGAAAAACTGTTTTTT. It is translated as CASSYQSAGGTNEKLFF.

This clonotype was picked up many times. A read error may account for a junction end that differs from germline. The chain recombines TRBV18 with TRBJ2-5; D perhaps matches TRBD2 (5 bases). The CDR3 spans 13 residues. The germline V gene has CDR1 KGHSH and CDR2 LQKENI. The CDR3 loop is CASSPGSQETQYF. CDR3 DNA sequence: TGCGCCAGCAGCCCGGGGTCCCAAGAGACCCAGTACTTC.

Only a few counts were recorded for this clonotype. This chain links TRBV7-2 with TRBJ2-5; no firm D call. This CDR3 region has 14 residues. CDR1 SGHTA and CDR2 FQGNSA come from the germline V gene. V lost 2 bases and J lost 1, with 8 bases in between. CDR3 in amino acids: CASSLQASQETQYF. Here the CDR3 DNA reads TGTGCCAGCAGCTTACAAGCTAGCCAAGAGACCCAGTACTTC.

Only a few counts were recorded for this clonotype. The CDR3 spells CASSPDDSYGYTF. CDR3 DNA sequence: TGTGCCAGCTCTCCTGATGACAGCTATGGCTACACCTTC. The chain is built from TRBV18 and TRBJ1-2, with TRBD1 as a possible D gene (5 bases). The CDR3 sequence is 13 residues long. Trimming shortened V by 6 bases and J by 4 bases, and 12 bases separated the two germline ends. The germline CDR1 and CDR2 sequences are KGHSH and LQKENI.

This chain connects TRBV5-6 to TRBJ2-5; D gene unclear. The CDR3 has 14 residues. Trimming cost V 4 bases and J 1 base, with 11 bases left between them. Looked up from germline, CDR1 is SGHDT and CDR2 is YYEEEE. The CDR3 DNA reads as TGTGCCAGCAGCGTTATGGCCCGCCAAGAGACCCAGTACTTC. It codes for CASSVMARQETQYF.

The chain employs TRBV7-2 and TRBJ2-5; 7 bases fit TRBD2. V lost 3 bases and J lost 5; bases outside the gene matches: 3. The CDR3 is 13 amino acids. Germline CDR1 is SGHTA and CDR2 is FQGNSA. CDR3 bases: TGTGCCAGCAGCTTTGCGGGGGATGAGACCCAGTACTTC. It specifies CASSFAGDETQYF.

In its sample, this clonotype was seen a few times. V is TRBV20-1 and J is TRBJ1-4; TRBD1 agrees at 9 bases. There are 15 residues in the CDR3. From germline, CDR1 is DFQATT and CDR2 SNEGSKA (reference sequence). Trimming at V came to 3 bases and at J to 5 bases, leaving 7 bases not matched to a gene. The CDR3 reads CSASPGQGGNEKLFF. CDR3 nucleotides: TGCAGTGCTAGTCCGGGACAGGGTGGGAATGAAAAACTGTTTTTT.